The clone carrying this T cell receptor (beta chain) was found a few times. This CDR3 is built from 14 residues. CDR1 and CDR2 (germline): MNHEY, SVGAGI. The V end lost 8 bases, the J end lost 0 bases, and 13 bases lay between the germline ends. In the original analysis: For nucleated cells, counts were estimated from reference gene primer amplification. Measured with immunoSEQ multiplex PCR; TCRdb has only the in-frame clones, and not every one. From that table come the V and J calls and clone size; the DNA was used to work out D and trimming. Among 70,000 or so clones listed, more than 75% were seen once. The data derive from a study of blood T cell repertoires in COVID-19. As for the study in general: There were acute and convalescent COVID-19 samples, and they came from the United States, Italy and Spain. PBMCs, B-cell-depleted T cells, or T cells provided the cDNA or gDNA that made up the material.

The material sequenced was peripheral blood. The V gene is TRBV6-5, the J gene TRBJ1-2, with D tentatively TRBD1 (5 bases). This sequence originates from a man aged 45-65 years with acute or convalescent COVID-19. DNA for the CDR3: TGTGCCAGCCTGGGGCGGTATTCTAACTATGGCTACACCTTC. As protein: CASLGRYSNYGYTF.